This record concerns one T cell receptor (beta chain) sequence. Authors' analysis steps: Reference gene primers were amplified, and this amplification served to estimate nucleated cell counts. Libraries were prepared by immunoSEQ multiplex PCR; TCRdb keeps only in-frame clonotypes and omits some of them. The V and J calls and clone size are taken from that table; D and trimming were inferred from the DNA. The sample carries 200,000 to 250,000 clones, more than 65% recorded once. V was cut by 3 bases and J by 9 bases, with 14 bases left in between. Germline V gene lookup returns CDR1 SNHLY and CDR2 FYNNEI. The CDR3 extends over 13 amino acids. These data come from a study of blood T cell repertoires in COVID-19. As for the study in general: T cells, B-cell-depleted T cells, or PBMCs supplied cDNA or gDNA.

The source of this sequence is a woman older than 75 with acute or convalescent COVID-19. The sequenced sample was peripheral blood. J is TRBJ2-5 and V is TRBV2, with D possibly being TRBD2 (5 bases). The chain's CDR3 is CASSELKTGAQYF. In nucleotides, the CDR3 is TGTGCCAGCAGTGAGTTAAAAACCGGGGCCCAGTACTTC.